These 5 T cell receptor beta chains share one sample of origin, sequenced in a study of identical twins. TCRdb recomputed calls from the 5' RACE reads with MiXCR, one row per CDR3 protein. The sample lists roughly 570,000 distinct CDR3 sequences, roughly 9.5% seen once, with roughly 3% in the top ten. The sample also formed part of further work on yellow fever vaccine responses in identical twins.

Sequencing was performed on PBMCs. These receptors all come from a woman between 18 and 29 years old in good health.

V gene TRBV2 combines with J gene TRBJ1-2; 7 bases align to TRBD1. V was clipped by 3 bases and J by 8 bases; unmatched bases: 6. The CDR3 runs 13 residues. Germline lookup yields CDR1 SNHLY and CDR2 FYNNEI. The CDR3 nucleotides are TGTGCCAGCAGTGACGAGGGGGCTAGAGGCTACACCTTC. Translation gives CASSDEGARGYTF.

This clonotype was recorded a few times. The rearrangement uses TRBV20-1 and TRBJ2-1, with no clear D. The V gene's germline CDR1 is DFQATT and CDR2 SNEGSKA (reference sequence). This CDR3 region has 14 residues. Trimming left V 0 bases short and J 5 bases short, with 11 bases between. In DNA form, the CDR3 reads TGCAGTGCTAGAGATTCAGTCGGAAACAATGAGCAGTTCTTC. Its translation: CSARDSVGNNEQFF.

CDR3 in amino acids: CAWFGQGSSGELFF. The DNA of the CDR3 is TGTGCCTGGTTTGGACAGGGTTCTTCCGGGGAGCTGTTTTTT. The rearrangement uses TRBV30 and TRBJ2-2; TRBD1 agrees at 8 bases. This CDR3 contains 14 residues. CDR1 and CDR2 (germline): GTSNPN, SVGIG (reference sequence). V lost 5 bases and J lost 6; bases outside the gene matches: 8.

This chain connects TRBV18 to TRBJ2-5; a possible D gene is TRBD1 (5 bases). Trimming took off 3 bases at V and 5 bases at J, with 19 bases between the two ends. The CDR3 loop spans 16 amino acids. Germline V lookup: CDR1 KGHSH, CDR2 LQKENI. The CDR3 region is CASSPSPKGIGETQYF. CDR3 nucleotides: TGTGCCAGCTCACCCTCGCCTAAGGGGATCGGGGAGACCCAGTACTTC. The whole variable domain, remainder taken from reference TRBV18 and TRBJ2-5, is NAGVMQNPRHLVRRRGQEARLRCSPMKGHSHVYWYRQLPEEGLKFMVYLQKENIIDESGMPKERFSAEFPKEGPSILRIQQVVRGDSAAYFCASSPSPKGIGETQYFGPGTRLLVL.

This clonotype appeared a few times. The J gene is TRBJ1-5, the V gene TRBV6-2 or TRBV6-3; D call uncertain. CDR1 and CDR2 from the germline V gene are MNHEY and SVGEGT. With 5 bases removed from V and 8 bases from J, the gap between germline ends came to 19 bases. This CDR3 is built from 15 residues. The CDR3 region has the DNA TGTGCCAGCAGTGTGAGTCGAGTTCTCATCAAGCCCCAGCATTTT. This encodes CASSVSRVLIKPQHF.